Presented here are 3 T cell receptor beta chains from one specimen sequenced in a study of blood T cell repertoires in COVID-19. Assay used: immunoSEQ multiplex PCR; TCRdb lists only in-frame clones, some missing. The data show some 30,000 clones, 90% seen once. Sequenced: peripheral blood. Receptors originate from a man aged 70-80 years with active or convalescent COVID-19.

Only one count was recorded for this clone. This chain joins TRBV5-1 and TRBJ1-3, with 10 bases that match TRBD1. The germline V gene has CDR1 SGHRS and CDR2 YFSETQ. The V and J ends lost 4 bases and 7 bases, in that order; junction bases with no gene match: 8. The CDR3 sequence is 15 residues long. CDR3 DNA sequence: TGCGCCAGCAGCCAAGGACAGGGGGAGGGCAACACCATATATTTT. This translates into CASSQGQGEGNTIYF. The variable domain in full, with the rest retrieved from reference TRBV5-1 and TRBJ1-3, is KAGVTQTPRYLIKTRGQQVTLSCSPISGHRSVSWYQQTPGQGLQFLFEYFSETQRNKGNFPGRFSGRQFSNSRSEMNVSTLELGDSALYLCASSQGQGEGNTIYFGEGSWLTVV.

This clone was observed a single time. The V gene is TRBV2, the J gene TRBJ1-2; TRBD1 is a possible D gene (6 bases). The V gene's germline CDR1 is SNHLY and CDR2 FYNNEI. V dropped 2 bases and J dropped 3 bases, with 13 bases sitting between them. CDR3 length: 15 amino acids. CDR3 protein: CASSESRGGYYGYTF. The DNA for the CDR3 is TGTGCCAGCAGTGAATCAAGGGGGGGGTACTATGGCTACACCTTC.

The chain has TRBV28 and TRBJ2-1, with TRBD1 as a possible D gene (5 bases). Germline values: CDR1 MDHEN, CDR2 SYDVKM. The CDR3 totals 16 residues. V lost 6 bases and J 5 bases, leaving 20 bases between the germline ends. The CDR3 DNA reads TGTGCCAGCAGGGGGATCCTAGGGGCTACAAACAATGAGCAGTTCTTC. Translated: CASRGILGATNNEQFF.